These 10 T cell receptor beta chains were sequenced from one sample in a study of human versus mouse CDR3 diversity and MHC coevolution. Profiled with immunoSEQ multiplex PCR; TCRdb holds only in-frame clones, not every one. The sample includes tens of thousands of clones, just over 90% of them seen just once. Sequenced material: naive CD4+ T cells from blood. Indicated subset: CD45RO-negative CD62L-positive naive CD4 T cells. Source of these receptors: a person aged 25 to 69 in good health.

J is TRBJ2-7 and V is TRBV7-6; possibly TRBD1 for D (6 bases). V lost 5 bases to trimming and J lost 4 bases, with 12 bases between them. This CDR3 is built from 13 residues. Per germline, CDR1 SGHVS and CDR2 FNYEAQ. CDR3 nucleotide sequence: TGTGCCAGCAGCGTCGGGACACCTTACGAGCAGTACTTC. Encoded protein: CASSVGTPYEQYF.

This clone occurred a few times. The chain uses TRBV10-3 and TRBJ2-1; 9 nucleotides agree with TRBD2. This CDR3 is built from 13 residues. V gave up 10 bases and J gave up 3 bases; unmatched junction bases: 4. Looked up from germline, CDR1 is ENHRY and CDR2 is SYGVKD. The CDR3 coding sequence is TGTGCCACAGGGACTAGCCTCTACAATGAGCAGTTCTTC. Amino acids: CATGTSLYNEQFF.

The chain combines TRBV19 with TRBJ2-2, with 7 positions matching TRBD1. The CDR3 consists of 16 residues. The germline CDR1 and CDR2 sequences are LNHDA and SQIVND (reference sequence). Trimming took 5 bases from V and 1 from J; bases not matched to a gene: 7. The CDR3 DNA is TGTGCCAGTAGTGTATCGGCAGGGGGGAACACCGGGGAGCTGTTTTTT. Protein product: CASSVSAGGNTGELFF.

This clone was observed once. The CDR3 here is CASSNRKQGNYGYTF. The CDR3 coding sequence is TGTGCCAGCAGCAACCGAAAACAGGGGAACTATGGCTACACCTTC. The chain employs TRBV5-4 and TRBJ1-2, with 7 bases aligning to TRBD1. The CDR3 runs 15 residues. With V trimmed by 4 bases and J by 2 bases, 8 bases remained unmatched. CDR1 SGHNT and CDR2 YYREEE come from the germline V gene (reference sequence).

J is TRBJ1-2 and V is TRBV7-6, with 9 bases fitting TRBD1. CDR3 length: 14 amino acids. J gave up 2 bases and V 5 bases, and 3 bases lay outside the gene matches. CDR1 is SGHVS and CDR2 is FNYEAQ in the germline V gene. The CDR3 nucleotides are TGTGCCAGCAGCCCGGGACAGGGAAACTATGGCTACACCTTC. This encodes CASSPGQGNYGYTF.

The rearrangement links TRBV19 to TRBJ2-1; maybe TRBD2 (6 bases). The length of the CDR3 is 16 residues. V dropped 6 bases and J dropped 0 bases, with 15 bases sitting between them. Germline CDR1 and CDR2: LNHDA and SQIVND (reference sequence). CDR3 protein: CASRASVADSYNEQFF. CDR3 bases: TGTGCCAGTAGGGCGTCCGTAGCGGACTCCTACAATGAGCAGTTCTTC.

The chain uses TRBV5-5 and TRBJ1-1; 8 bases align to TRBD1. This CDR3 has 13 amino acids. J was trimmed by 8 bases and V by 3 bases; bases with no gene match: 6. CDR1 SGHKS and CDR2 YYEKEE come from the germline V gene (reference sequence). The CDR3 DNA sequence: TGTGCCAGCAGCTCCGGGACAGGTCGCGAAGCTTTCTTT. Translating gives CASSSGTGREAFF.

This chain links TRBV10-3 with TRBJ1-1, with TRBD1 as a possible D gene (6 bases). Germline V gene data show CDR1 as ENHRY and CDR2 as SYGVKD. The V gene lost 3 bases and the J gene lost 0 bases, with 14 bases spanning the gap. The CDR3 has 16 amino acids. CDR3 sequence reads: CAISDQGKGMNTEAFF. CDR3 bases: TGTGCCATCAGTGACCAGGGGAAAGGGATGAACACTGAAGCTTTCTTT.

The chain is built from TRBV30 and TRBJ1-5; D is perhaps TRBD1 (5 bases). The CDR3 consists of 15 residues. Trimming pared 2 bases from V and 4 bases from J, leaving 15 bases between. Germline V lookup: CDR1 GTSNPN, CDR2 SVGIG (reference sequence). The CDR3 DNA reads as TGTGCCTGGAGTATCAGGGAGGGTCGGAATCAGCCCCAGCATTTT. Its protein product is CAWSIREGRNQPQHF.

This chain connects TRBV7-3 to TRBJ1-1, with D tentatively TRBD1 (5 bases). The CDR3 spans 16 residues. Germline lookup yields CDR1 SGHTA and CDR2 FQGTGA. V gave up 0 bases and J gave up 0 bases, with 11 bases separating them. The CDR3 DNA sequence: TGTGCCAGCAGCTTAACTCCGGGGGGATTGAACACTGAAGCTTTCTTT. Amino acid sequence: CASSLTPGGLNTEAFF. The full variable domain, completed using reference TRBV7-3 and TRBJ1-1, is GAGVSQTPSNKVTEKGKYVELRCDPISGHTALYWYRQSLGQGPEFLIYFQGTGAADDSGLPNDRFFAVRPEGSVSTLKIQRTERGDSAVYLCASSLTPGGLNTEAFFGQGTRLTVV.